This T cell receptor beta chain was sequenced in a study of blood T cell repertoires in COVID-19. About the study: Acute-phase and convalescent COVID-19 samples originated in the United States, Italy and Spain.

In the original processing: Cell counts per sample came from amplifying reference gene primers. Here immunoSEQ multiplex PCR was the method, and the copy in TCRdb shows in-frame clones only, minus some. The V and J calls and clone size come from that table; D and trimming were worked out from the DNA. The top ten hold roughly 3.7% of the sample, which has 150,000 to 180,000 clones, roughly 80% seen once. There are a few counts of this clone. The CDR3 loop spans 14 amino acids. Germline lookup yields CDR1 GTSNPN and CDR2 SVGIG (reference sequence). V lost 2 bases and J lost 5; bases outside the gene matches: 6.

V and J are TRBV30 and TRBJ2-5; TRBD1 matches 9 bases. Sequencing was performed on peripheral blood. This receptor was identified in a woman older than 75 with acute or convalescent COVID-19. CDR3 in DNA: TGTGCCTGGAGTCGGGACAGGGCGGGGGAGACCCAGTACTTC. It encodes CAWSRDRAGETQYF.